This TCR beta chain was sequenced during a study of cytomegalovirus exposure and HLA in healthy donors. Overall study findings and caveats: TCR beta chains associated with HLA were, in a later analysis, more clonally expanded than equally common others. As a later analysis showed, several of the most significant clusters appeared to be linked to common viral pathogens. There were three CMV-associated chains whose specificity for CMV antigens was confirmed in vitro.

Trimming left V 8 bases short and J 9 bases short, with 11 bases between. CDR3 size: 11 residues. Germline V gene lookup returns CDR1 SNHLY and CDR2 FYNNEI. The PCR used 60 Vbeta and 13 Jbeta primers. Sequenced by immunoSEQ multiplex PCR; TCRdb stores in-frame clones only, minus some. The sample consists of under 150,000 clones, around 77% of them appearing once. Concerning this clone: Its target is unknown.

Sequenced input: PBMCs. The source is a woman aged 25 to 39 in good health and CMV-seropositive. The chain carries TRBV2 and TRBJ2-1; possibly TRBD1 for D (6 bases). CDR3 protein: CASRGQGEQFF. The CDR3 DNA reads TGTGCCAGCCGGGGACAAGGTGAGCAGTTCTTC.